This record looks at one T cell receptor beta chain sequence and its context. What it binds is not known. This record belongs to a study of beta chain features in type 1 diabetes. Study results and limitations: TCRB CDR3 length was moderately but significantly reduced in all four CD4+ subsets of Type 1 diabetes patients.

Staining for CD45RO/CCR7/CD25/CD127/CD95/CD27 allowed sorting of CD4+ naive, central memory, regulatory and stem cell-like memory cells. The entirety of the isolated RNA underwent reverse transcription, so expressed TCRB transcripts were sequenced. Sequenced by immunoSEQ multiplex PCR; TCRdb stores in-frame clones only, minus some. This table has some 240,000 clones, about a sixth appearing once. The CDR3 is made up of 14 amino acids. V lost 3 bases to trimming and J lost 4 bases; unmatched junction nucleotides: 3. Per the germline V gene, CDR1 is PRHDT and CDR2 is FYEKMQ (reference sequence). The source material was naive CD4+ T cells from blood. V is TRBV13 and J is TRBJ2-3; 8 bases map to TRBD2. The receptor was isolated from a man aged 25-45 years with type 1 diabetes. The CDR3, as DNA: TGTGCCAGCAGCTTGAGCGGGAGTGCAGATACGCAGTATTTT. Protein: CASSLSGSADTQYF.